These T cell receptor beta chains were read from a single sample in a study of regulatory T cells in long-lasting Graves disease. TCRdb independently ran MiXCR on the multiplex PCR reads; one entry per CDR3 protein. The sample shows hundreds of thousands of distinct CDR3 sequences, around 20% of them seen only once. The sample here was peripheral blood mononuclear cells (PBMCs), taken when the disease was refractory, from a patient treated with antithyroid drugs. The receptors here all came from a female donor with Graves disease. Both conserved end residues are part of each CDR3. A D gene is named only where the DNA matches it firmly. Expanded clones get a size class; other rows say once, few or many, or leave the size out.

v_gene: TRBV7-8
d_gene: TRBD1
j_gene: TRBJ1-2
abundance: many
len: 15
CDR3aa: CASSPPNDRGLGYTF
CDR3nt: TGTGCCAGCAGCCCCCCCAATGACAGGGGGCTGGGCTACACCTTC

v_gene: TRBV11-2
d_gene: TRBD1
j_gene: TRBJ2-5
abundance: few
len: 16
CDR3aa: CASSLLGRGSVETHYF
CDR3nt: TGTGCCAGCAGCTTACTGGGCAGGGGGTCCGTTGAGACCCACTACTTC

v_gene: TRBV11-1
d_gene: -
j_gene: TRBJ1-4
abundance: -
len: 16
CDR3aa: CASSLVFRQRDEKLFF
CDR3nt: TGTGCCAGCAGCTTAGTGTTTCGACAGCGAGACGAAAAACTGTTTTTT

v_gene: TRBV6-5
d_gene: -
j_gene: TRBJ2-3
abundance: -
len: 12
CDR3aa: CASSYSSGTQYF
CDR3nt: TGTGCCAGCAGTTACTCTTCGGGTACGCAGTATTTT

v_gene: TRBV6-1
d_gene: TRBD2
j_gene: TRBJ2-4
abundance: few
len: 15
CDR3aa: CASSTGGVAKNIQYF
CDR3nt: TGTGCCAGCAGCACGGGGGGGGTAGCCAAAAACATTCAGTACTTC

v_gene: TRBV30
d_gene: -
j_gene: TRBJ1-6
abundance: many
len: 13
CDR3aa: CAWTGQKNSPLHF
CDR3nt: TGTGCCTGGACTGGCCAGAAAAATTCACCCCTCCACTTT

v_gene: TRBV7-8
d_gene: TRBD2
j_gene: TRBJ2-4
abundance: -
len: 16
CDR3aa: CATMGGSRGVKNIQYF
CDR3nt: TGTGCCACCATGGGTGGGAGCCGGGGGGTCAAAAACATTCAGTACTTC

v_gene: TRBV4-2
d_gene: -
j_gene: TRBJ1-4
abundance: few
len: 17
CDR3aa: CASSLSGGWGNNEKLFF
CDR3nt: TGTGCCAGCAGCCTGAGTGGTGGTTGGGGGAATAATGAAAAACTGTTTTTT

v_gene: TRBV6-2/TRBV6-3
d_gene: TRBD2
j_gene: TRBJ2-7
abundance: -
len: 13
CDR3aa: CASTRAGAYEQYF
CDR3nt: TGTGCCAGCACCCGGGCGGGGGCCTACGAGCAGTACTTC

v_gene: TRBV18
d_gene: -
j_gene: TRBJ2-4
abundance: -
len: 14
CDR3aa: CACSPGLAKNIQYF
CDR3nt: TGTGCCTGCTCACCCGGACTAGCCAAAAACATTCAGTACTTC

v_gene: TRBV20-1
d_gene: -
j_gene: TRBJ2-7
abundance: few
len: 11
CDR3aa: CSAYGAYEQYF
CDR3nt: TGCAGTGCATACGGGGCTTACGAGCAGTACTTC

v_gene: TRBV6-5
d_gene: -
j_gene: TRBJ1-6
abundance: few
len: 14
CDR3aa: CASSYSEGLLPLHF
CDR3nt: TGTGCCAGCAGTTACTCTGAGGGCCTCCTACCCCTCCACTTT

v_gene: TRBV28
d_gene: -
j_gene: TRBJ1-2
abundance: many
len: 13
CDR3aa: CASSLKGLYGYTF
CDR3nt: TGTGCCAGCAGTTTGAAGGGGCTCTATGGCTACACCTTC

v_gene: TRBV28
d_gene: -
j_gene: TRBJ1-6
abundance: many
len: 13
CDR3aa: CASSFQAASPLHF
CDR3nt: TGTGCCAGCAGTTTTCAGGCTGCATCACCCCTCCACTTT

v_gene: TRBV7-2
d_gene: -
j_gene: TRBJ2-1
abundance: -
len: 11
CDR3aa: CASSLAHEQFF
CDR3nt: TGTGCCAGCAGCTTAGCGCATGAGCAGTTCTTC

v_gene: TRBV9
d_gene: TRBD1
j_gene: TRBJ2-3
abundance: -
len: 14
CDR3aa: CASSVGQGLNTQYF
CDR3nt: TGTGCCAGCAGCGTAGGACAGGGCCTCAATACGCAGTATTTT

v_gene: TRBV28
d_gene: -
j_gene: TRBJ2-5
abundance: many
len: 14
CDR3aa: CASSPPRRGETQYF
CDR3nt: TGTGCCAGCAGCCCCCCCCGCCGGGGAGAGACCCAGTACTTC

v_gene: TRBV20-1
d_gene: -
j_gene: TRBJ1-2
abundance: -
len: 14
CDR3aa: CSARRSGVIWGYTF
CDR3nt: TGCAGTGCCAGACGTTCAGGGGTAATTTGGGGCTACACCTTC

v_gene: TRBV3-1
d_gene: -
j_gene: TRBJ2-2
abundance: many
len: 16
CDR3aa: CASSQRRGTTAGELFF
CDR3nt: TGTGCCAGCAGCCAGAGGAGGGGGACTACAGCCGGGGAGCTGTTTTTT

v_gene: TRBV3-1
d_gene: TRBD2
j_gene: TRBJ2-3
abundance: -
len: 15
CDR3aa: CASSQAGLAGDTQYF
CDR3nt: TGTGCCAGCAGCCAAGCGGGACTAGCGGGAGATACGCAGTATTTT

v_gene: TRBV29-1
d_gene: -
j_gene: TRBJ1-4
abundance: many
len: 10
CDR3aa: CSPNNEKLFF
CDR3nt: TGCAGCCCGAATAACGAAAAACTGTTTTTT

v_gene: TRBV28
d_gene: TRBD1
j_gene: TRBJ1-2
abundance: many
len: 15
CDR3aa: CATQVRGTGYYGYTF
CDR3nt: TGTGCCACCCAGGTCCGCGGGACAGGGTACTATGGCTACACCTTC

v_gene: TRBV28
d_gene: -
j_gene: TRBJ1-3
abundance: many
len: 14
CDR3aa: CASVPRSERNTIYF
CDR3nt: TGTGCCAGCGTCCCCCGAAGTGAGAGAAACACCATATATTTT

v_gene: TRBV30
d_gene: TRBD1
j_gene: TRBJ1-5
abundance: -
len: 12
CDR3aa: CACSTGRQPQHF
CDR3nt: TGTGCCTGTTCGACAGGGCGTCAGCCCCAGCATTTT